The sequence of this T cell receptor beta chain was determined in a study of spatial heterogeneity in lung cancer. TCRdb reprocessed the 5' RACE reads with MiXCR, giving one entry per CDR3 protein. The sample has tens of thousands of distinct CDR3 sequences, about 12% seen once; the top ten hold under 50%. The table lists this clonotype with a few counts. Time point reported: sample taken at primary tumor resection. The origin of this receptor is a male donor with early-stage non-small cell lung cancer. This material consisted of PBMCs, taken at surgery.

The CDR3 coding sequence is TGTGCCAGCAGCTCCGGACAGGGGTATGGCTACACCTTC. Its translation: CASSSGQGYGYTF. The chain uses TRBV11-2 and TRBJ1-2; 9 bases agree with TRBD1. Trimming at V came to 4 bases and at J to 5 bases, leaving 2 bases not matched to a gene. The germline V gene has CDR1 SGHAT and CDR2 FQNNGV. This CDR3 region has 13 residues.